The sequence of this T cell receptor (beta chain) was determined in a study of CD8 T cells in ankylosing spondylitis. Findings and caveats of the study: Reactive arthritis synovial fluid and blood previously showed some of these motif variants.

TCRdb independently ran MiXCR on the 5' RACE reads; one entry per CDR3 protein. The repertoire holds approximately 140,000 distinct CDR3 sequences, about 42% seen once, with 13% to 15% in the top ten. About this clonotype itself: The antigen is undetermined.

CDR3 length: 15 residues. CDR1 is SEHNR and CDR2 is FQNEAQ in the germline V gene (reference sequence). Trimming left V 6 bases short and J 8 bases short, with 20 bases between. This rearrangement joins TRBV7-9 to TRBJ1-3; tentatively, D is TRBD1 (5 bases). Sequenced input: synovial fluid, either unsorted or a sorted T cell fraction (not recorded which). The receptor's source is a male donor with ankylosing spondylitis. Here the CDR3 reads CASRQTTGPLDTIYF. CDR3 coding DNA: TGTGCCAGCAGACAAACCACAGGTCCTCTAGACACCATATATTTT. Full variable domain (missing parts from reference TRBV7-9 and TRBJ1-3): DTGVSQNPRHKITKRGQNVTFRCDPISEHNRLYWYRQTLGQGPEFLTYFQNEAQLEKSRLLSDRFSAERPKGSFSTLEIQRTEQGDSAMYLCASRQTTGPLDTIYFGEGSWLTVV.